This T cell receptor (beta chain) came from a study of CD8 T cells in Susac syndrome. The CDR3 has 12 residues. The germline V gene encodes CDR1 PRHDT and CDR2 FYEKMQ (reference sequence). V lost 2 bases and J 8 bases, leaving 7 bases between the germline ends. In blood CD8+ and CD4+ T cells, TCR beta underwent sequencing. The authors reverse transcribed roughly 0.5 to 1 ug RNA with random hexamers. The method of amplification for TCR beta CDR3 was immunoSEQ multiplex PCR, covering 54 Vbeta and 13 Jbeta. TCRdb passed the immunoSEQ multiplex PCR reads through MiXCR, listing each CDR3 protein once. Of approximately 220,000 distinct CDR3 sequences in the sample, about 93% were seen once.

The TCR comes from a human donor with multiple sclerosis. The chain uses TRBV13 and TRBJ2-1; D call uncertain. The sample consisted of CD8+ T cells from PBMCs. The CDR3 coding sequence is TGTGCCAGCAGCTTATTCCGGGATGAGCAGTTCTTC. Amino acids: CASSLFRDEQFF. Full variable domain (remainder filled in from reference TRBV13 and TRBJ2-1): AAGVIQSPRHLIKEKRETATLKCYPIPRHDTVYWYQQGPGQDPQFLISFYEKMQSDKGSIPDRFSAQQFSDYHSELNMSSLELGDSALYFCASSLFRDEQFFGPGTRLTVL.